The present TCR beta chain was sequenced within a study of CD8+ T cells in alopecia areata. General study points: On tofacitinib, scalp clonality and expanded CD8+ clones among top 100 fell significantly. Throughout tofacitinib, many expanded lesional clones continued to persist in scalp and blood. Researchers reported that TCR sharing among patients proved less clear than in mice, possibly HLA-linked.

Germline V gene lookup returns CDR1 MNHEY and CDR2 SMNVEV (reference sequence). The V and J ends lost 0 bases and 9 bases respectively, with 12 bases between them. This CDR3 comprises 15 residues. RNA extraction was followed by reverse transcription into cDNA, which acted as the sequencing template. Assay: immunoSEQ multiplex PCR; the TCRdb copy retains only in-frame clones and omits some. The sample records about 120,000 clones, roughly 50% being singletons. As for this clone: Its antigen is undetermined.

Treatment specified: oral pan-JAK inhibitor, 5-10 mg twice daily. Sampling of alopecia areata patients yielded lesional scalp punch biopsies as well as peripheral blood. The clonotype originates from a human donor with alopecia areata. The gene calls are TRBV27 and TRBJ1-6; tentatively, D is TRBD1 (6 bases). Sequenced material: CD8+ T cells sorted from blood, taken at week 4, from a patient treated with tofacitinib. In DNA form, the CDR3 reads TGTGCCAGCAGTTTATCTCAGGGGAGAGGTTCACCCCTCCACTTT. This sequence encodes CASSLSQGRGSPLHF.